These T cell receptor beta chains were read from a single sample in a study of CD8 T cells in ankylosing spondylitis. TCRdb recomputed calls from the 5' RACE reads with MiXCR, one row per CDR3 protein. Of under 550,000 distinct CDR3 sequences in the sample, roughly a quarter are singletons; the top ten hold under 0.9%. The source material was blood, either unsorted or a sorted T cell fraction (not recorded which). All receptors come from a male donor with ankylosing spondylitis. Each CDR3 is given with its conserved first and last residue. A D gene is named only where the DNA matches it firmly. Only part of the rows carry a size: once, few, many, or a class if the clone is expanded.

CASTRQGPGNEQFF | TGCGCCAGCACCAGACAGGGTCCCGGCAATGAGCAGTTCTTC | TRBJ2-1 | TRBD1 | few | TRBV5-1
CASSRTGVFSANVLTF | TGTGCCAGCAGTCGGACAGGGGTATTCTCGGCCAACGTCCTGACTTTC | TRBJ2-6 | TRBD1 | . | TRBV7-9
CSVRSGAASGTEAFF | TGCAGCGTTCGTTCAGGGGCGGCATCGGGCACTGAAGCTTTCTTT | TRBJ1-1 | . | many | TRBV29-1
CASSPLQREGRDEQFF | TGTGCCAGCAGTCCCCTCCAGCGGGAGGGGAGGGATGAGCAGTTCTTC | TRBJ2-1 | TRBD2 | . | TRBV12-3/TRBV12-4
CAWRGRQTNYGYTF | TGTGCCTGGAGGGGACGACAGACTAACTATGGCTACACCTTC | TRBJ1-2 | . | once | TRBV30
CASRVQGRTGELFF | TGTGCCAGCAGGGTGCAGGGGCGCACCGGGGAGCTGTTTTTT | TRBJ2-2 | . | . | TRBV2
CASSSTHNEQFF | TGTGCCAGCAGCTCTACCCACAATGAGCAGTTCTTC | TRBJ2-1 | . | . | TRBV5-6
CASSEQGLQETQYF | TGTGCCAGCAGCGAACAGGGGCTACAAGAGACCCAGTACTTC | TRBJ2-5 | TRBD1 | few | TRBV11-2
CSAILLTSGYGEQFF | TGCAGTGCTATTTTGCTGACTAGCGGATATGGTGAGCAGTTCTTC | TRBJ2-1 | TRBD2 | . | TRBV20-1
CAISELSSYNEQFF | TGTGCCATCAGTGAACTATCCTCCTACAATGAGCAGTTCTTC | TRBJ2-1 | . | few | TRBV10-3
CASSNPGTGVYEQYF | TGTGCCAGCAGTAACCCCGGGACAGGGGTGTACGAGCAGTACTTC | TRBJ2-7 | TRBD1 | few | TRBV12-3/TRBV12-4
CASSDAEGLAYNEQFF | TGCGCCAGCAGTGATGCCGAGGGACTAGCCTACAATGAGCAGTTCTTC | TRBJ2-1 | TRBD2 | few | TRBV5-1
CASSQFLDQPQHF | TGTGCCAGCAGCCAATTCCTCGATCAGCCCCAGCATTTT | TRBJ1-5 | . | few | TRBV3-1
CASSEYGARGEQFF | TGTGCCAGCAGTGAATATGGGGCCCGGGGTGAGCAGTTCTTC | TRBJ2-1 | . | few | TRBV25-1
CASSAGLAGGMSEQFF | TGTGCCAGCAGCGCGGGACTAGCGGGAGGGATGAGTGAGCAGTTCTTC | TRBJ2-1 | TRBD2 | . | TRBV7-9
CSARGQRGIGAAKNIQYF | TGCAGTGCTAGAGGCCAGAGGGGAATTGGGGCAGCCAAAAACATTCAGTACTTC | TRBJ2-4 | . | . | TRBV20-1
CASSFGNYNEQFF | TGTGCCAGCAGCTTCGGAAACTACAATGAGCAGTTCTTC | TRBJ2-1 | . | few | TRBV12-3/TRBV12-4
CSVADSTGGGEKLFF | TGCAGCGTGGCCGATAGCACAGGGGGTGGTGAAAAACTGTTTTTT | TRBJ1-4 | TRBD1 | many | TRBV29-1